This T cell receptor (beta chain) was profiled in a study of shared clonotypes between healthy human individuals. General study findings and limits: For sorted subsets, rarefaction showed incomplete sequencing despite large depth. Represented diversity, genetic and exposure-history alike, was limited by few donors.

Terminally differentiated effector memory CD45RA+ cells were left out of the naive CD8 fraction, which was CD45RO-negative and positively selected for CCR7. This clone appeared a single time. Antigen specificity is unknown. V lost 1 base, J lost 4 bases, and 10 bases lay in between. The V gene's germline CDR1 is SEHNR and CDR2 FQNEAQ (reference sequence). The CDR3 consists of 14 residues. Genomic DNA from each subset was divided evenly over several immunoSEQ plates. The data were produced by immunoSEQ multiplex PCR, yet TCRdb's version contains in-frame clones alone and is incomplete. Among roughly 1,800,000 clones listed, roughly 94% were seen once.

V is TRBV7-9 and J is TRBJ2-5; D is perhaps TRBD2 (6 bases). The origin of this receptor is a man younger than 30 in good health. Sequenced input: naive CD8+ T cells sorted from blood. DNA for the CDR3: TGTGCCAGCAGCTTAGACTTGGGGGGAGAGACCCAGTACTTC. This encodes CASSLDLGGETQYF. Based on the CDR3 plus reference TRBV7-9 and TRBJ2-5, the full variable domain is DTGVSQNPRHKITKRGQNVTFRCDPISEHNRLYWYRQTLGQGPEFLTYFQNEAQLEKSRLLSDRFSAERPKGSFSTLEIQRTEQGDSAMYLCASSLDLGGETQYFGPGTRLLVL.